This record looks at one TCR beta chain sequence and its context. This entry comes from a study of blood T cell repertoires in COVID-19. Original handling: Estimation of nucleated cell counts relied on the amplification of reference gene primers. Assay used: immunoSEQ multiplex PCR; TCRdb lists only in-frame clones, some missing. That table gives V, J and clone size, and the DNA gave D and trimming. The sample holds 70,000 to 95,000 clones, around 92% seen once. Seattle's cohort entered during active infection and was followed longitudinally. Germline values: CDR1 LNHDA, CDR2 SQIVND (reference sequence). J was trimmed by 7 bases and V by 2 bases; bases with no gene match: 11. The CDR3 totals 16 residues.

The chain combines TRBV19 with TRBJ2-1; 7 bases are a match to TRBD2. The clonotype originates from a man in his forties or fifties with COVID-19, enrolled during active disease. Sequencing used peripheral blood. CDR3 DNA: TGTGCCAGTAGTATATGGGCTAGCGGACGTCGGAATGAGCAGTTCTTC. Protein product: CASSIWASGRRNEQFF.